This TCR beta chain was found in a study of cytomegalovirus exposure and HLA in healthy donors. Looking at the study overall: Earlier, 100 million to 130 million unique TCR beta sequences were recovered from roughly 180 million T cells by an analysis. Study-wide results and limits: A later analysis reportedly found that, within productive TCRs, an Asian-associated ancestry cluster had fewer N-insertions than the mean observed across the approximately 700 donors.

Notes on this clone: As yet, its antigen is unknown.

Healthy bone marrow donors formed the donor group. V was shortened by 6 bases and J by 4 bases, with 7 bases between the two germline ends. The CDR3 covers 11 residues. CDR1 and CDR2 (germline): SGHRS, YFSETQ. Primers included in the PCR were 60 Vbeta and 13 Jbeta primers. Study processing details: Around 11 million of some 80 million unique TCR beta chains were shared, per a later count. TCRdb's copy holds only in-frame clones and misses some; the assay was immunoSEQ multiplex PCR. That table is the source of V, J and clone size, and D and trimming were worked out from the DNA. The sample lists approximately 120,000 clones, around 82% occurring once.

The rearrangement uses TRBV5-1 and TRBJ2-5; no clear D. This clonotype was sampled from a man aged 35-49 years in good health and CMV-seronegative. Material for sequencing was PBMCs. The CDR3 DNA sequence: TGCGCCAGCAAGAGGTCAGAGACCCAGTACTTC. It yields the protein CASKRSETQYF.